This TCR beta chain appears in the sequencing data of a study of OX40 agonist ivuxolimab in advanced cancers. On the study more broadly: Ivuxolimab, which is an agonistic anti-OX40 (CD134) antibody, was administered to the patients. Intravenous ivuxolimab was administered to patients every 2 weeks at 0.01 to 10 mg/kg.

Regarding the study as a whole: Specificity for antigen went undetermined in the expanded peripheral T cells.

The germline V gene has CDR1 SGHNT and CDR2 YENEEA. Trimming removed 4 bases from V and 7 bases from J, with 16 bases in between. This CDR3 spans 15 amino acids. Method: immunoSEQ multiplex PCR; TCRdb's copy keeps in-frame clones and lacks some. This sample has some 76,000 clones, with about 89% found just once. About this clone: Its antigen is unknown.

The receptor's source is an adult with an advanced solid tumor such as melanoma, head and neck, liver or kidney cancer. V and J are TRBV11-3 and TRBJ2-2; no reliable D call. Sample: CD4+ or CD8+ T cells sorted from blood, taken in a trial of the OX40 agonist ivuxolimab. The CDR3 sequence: CASSSGSLVFGELFF. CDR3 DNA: TGTGCCAGCAGCTCCGGGTCCCTAGTTTTCGGGGAGCTGTTTTTT.